The rows below give T cell receptor beta chains drawn from one sample of a study of T-cell reconstitution after alpha-beta-depleted transplantation in children. TCRdb re-derived calls from the PCR reads in MiXCR, one entry per CDR3 protein. The sample lists nearly 350,000 distinct CDR3 sequences, 15% to 20% occurring once. The sample here was PBMCs, mostly from graft donor cells, taken 360 days after TCRalphabeta/CD19-depleted stem cell transplant. The source of these receptors is a male patient aged 2 to 9 who had a stem cell transplant for acute lymphoblastic leukemia, so the T cells may come from the graft donor. Both conserved end residues are trimmed from each CDR3.

V gene,CDR3 length,CDR3 protein
TRBV5-1,15,ASSLALVGKYTDTQY
TRBV7-2,15,ASSFRPVGLIYNEQF
TRBV7-9,10,ASSFSAETQY
TRBV4-3,18,ASSQDESGRAGVDKNIQY
TRBV29-1,14,SVETSGRENTGELF
TRBV11-2,9,ASSSWFLSF
TRBV7-2,12,ASSLGGRIYEQY
TRBV5-1,12,ASSLGGATDTQY
TRBV3-1,13,ASSQGSAPTGVLT
TRBV20-1,10,SARDRGETQY
TRBV7-9,15,ASSWIPGQGFRETQY
TRBV4-1,12,ASSQVDRAQPQH
TRBV12-3/TRBV12-4,10,ASRASEETQY
TRBV24-1,14,ATSELGTQAGDEQF
TRBV28,13,ASSFKDRGLYEQY
TRBV29-1,12,SVDRARRSNEQF
TRBV10-3,9,AISESSGYT
TRBV28,13,ASTPTSRRDNEQF
TRBV10-3,13,AISERLASNYGYT
TRBV29-1,10,SVEDLRQEEY
TRBV20-1,12,SASRQGMGYGYT
TRBV12-3/TRBV12-4,11,ASSALGTSEQY
TRBV4-1,12,ASSQVILTYEQY
TRBV19,12,ASLAGSSYNEQF
TRBV6-1,14,ASSGGPGQGIVEQF
TRBV3-1,12,ASSQVLGDTEAF
TRBV27,13,ASSFLGGRAAEQF
TRBV28,14,ASRTRTVGGLDTQY
TRBV29-1,13,SASRGDFDKNIQY
TRBV10-3,14,AISVGGTLAGNTIY
TRBV7-9,15,ASSLFSGTSGADTQY
TRBV7-9,12,ASSDTGGEETQY
TRBV4-1,12,ASSPRGTLSEQF
TRBV12-3/TRBV12-4,11,ASSSQGPDTQY
TRBV9,14,ASSVASRSPNYGYT
TRBV7-2,12,ASSLGTGEKTQY
TRBV7-9,15,ASSSRRRGPWTDTQY
TRBV18,14,ASSPIYGPLNTEAF
TRBV2,11,ASSEAPTSEGL
TRBV20-1,16,SARGTGGWMVVPYEQY
TRBV24-1,13,ATSVGTSGYNEQF
TRBV5-1,13,ASSLARGDYNEQF
TRBV7-9,13,ASSLPRESYNEQF
TRBV15,13,ATSREVLFGYGYT
TRBV29-1,12,SVEDRTTTDTQY
TRBV7-8,13,ASSPIGTWEETQY
TRBV15,16,ATSRWGGGGSLRNEQF
TRBV30,10,AWGQGWYEQY
TRBV9,13,ASSVEGASTDTQY
TRBV27,15,ASSLLGLASRTDTQY
TRBV4-3,14,ASSQDLIWRADEQF
TRBV28,14,ASKLAGTRVPGELF
TRBV15,15,ATSRAAGNSGANVLT
TRBV28,12,ASSGVSGGDTQY
TRBV28,12,ASSLLAEQETQY
TRBV29-1,11,SAEAGGLNEQF
TRBV5-8,14,ASSFCFGIFTDTQY